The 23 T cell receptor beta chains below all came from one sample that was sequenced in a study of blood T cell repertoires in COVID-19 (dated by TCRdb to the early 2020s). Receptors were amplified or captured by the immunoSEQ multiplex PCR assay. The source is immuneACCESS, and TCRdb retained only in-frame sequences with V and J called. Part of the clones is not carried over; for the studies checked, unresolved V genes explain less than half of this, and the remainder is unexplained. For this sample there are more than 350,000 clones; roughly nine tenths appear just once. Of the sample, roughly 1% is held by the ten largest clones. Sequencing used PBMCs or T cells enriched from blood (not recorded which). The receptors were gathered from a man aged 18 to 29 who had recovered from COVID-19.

CDR3 in amino acids: CAISESQAGANTGELFF. The CDR3 region has the DNA TGTGCCATCAGTGAATCTCAGGCGGGAGCGAACACCGGGGAGCTGTTTTTT. The V and J genes are TRBV10-3 and TRBJ2-2; 7 bases line up with TRBD2. Per germline, CDR1 ENHRY and CDR2 SYGVKD. CDR3 size: 17 residues. V shed 3 bases and J 0 bases; nucleotides not matched to a gene: 7.

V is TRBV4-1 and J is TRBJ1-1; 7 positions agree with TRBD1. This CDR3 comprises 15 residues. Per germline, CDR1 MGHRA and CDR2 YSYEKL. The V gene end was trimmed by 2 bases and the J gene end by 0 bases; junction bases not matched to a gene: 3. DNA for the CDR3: TGCGCCAGCAGCCAACGGACAGGCTTGAACACTGAAGCTTTCTTT. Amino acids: CASSQRTGLNTEAFF.

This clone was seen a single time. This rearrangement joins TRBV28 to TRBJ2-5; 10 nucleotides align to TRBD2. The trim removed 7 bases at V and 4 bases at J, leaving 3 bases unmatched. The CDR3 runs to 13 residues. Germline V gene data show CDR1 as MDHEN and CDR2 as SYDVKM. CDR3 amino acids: CASTAGGRETQYF. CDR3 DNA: TGTGCCAGCACAGCGGGAGGGCGAGAGACCCAGTACTTC.

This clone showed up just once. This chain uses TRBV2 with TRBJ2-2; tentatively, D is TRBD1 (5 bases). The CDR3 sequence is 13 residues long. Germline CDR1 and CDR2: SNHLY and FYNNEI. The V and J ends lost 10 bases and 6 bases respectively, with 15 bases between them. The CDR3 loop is CATETQGSGELFF. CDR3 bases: TGTGCCACCGAAACCCAGGGTTCCGGGGAGCTGTTTTTT.

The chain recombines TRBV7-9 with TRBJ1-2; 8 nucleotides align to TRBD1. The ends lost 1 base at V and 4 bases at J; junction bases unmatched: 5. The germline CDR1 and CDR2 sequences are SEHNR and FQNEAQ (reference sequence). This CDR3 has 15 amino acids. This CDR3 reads CASSLGAGGTYGYTF. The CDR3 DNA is TGTGCCAGCAGCTTAGGGGCAGGGGGCACCTATGGCTACACCTTC. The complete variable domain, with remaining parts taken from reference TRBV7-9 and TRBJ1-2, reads DTGVSQNPRHKITKRGQNVTFRCDPISEHNRLYWYRQTLGQGPEFLTYFQNEAQLEKSRLLSDRFSAERPKGSFSTLEIQRTEQGDSAMYLCASSLGAGGTYGYTFGSGTRLTVV.

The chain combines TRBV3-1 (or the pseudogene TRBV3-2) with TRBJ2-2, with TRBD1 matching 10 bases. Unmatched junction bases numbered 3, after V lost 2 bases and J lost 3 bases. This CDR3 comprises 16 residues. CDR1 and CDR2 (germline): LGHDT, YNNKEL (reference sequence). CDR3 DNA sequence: TGTGCCAGCAGCCAATTCGGGACAGGGGACACCGGGGAGCTGTTTTTT. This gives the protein CASSQFGTGDTGELFF.

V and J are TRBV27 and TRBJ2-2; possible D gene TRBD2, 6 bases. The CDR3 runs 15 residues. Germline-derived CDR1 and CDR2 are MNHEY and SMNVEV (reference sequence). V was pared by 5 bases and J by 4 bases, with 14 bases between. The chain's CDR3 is CASSPRETATGELFF. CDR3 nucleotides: TGTGCCAGCAGTCCACGGGAGACAGCCACCGGGGAGCTGTTTTTT.

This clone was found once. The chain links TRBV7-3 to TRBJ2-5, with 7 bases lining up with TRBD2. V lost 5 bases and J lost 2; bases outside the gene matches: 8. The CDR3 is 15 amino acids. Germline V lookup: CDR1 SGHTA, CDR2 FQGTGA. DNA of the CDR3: TGTGCCAGCAGCCCCCAACCGGGACTACAAGAGACCCAGTACTTC. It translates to CASSPQPGLQETQYF.

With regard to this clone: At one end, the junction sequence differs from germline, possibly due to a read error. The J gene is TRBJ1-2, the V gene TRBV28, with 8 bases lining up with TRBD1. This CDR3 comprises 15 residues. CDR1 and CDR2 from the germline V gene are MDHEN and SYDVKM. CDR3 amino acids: CASRVLRGTGGIGAF. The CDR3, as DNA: TGTGCCAGCAGGGTCCTAAGGGGCACAGGGGGAATCGGCGCCTTC.

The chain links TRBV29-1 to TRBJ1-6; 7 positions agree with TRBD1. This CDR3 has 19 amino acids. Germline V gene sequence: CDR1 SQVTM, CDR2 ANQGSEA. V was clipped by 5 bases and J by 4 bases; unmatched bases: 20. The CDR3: CSVLTLSHRGNPYNSPLHF. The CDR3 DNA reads TGCAGCGTTCTCACGCTATCCCACAGGGGCAACCCATATAATTCACCCCTCCACTTT. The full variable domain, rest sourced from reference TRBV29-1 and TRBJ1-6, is SAVISQKPSRDICQRGTSLTIQCQVDSQVTMMFWYRQQPGQSLTLIATANQGSEATYESGFVIDKFPISRPNLTFSTLTVSNMSPEDSSIYLCSVLTLSHRGNPYNSPLHFGNGTRLTVT.

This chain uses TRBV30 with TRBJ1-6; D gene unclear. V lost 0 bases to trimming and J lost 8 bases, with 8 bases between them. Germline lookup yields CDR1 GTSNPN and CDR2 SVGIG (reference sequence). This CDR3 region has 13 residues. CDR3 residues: CAWSVRDYSPLHF. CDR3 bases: TGTGCCTGGAGTGTACGCGACTATTCACCCCTCCACTTT.

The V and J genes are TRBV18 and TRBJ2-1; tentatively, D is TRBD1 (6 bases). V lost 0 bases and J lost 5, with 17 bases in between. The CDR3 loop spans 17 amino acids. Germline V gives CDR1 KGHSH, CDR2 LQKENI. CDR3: CASSPPSGAHRNNEQFF. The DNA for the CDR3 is TGTGCCAGCTCACCACCATCAGGGGCCCACCGGAACAATGAGCAGTTCTTC.

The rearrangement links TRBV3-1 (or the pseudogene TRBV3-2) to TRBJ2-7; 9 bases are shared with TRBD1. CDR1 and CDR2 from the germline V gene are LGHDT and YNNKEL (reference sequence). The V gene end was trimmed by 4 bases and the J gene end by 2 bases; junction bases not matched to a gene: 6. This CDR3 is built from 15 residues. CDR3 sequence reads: CASSPGQGPAYEQYF. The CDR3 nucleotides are TGTGCCAGCAGCCCAGGACAGGGGCCAGCCTACGAGCAGTACTTC.

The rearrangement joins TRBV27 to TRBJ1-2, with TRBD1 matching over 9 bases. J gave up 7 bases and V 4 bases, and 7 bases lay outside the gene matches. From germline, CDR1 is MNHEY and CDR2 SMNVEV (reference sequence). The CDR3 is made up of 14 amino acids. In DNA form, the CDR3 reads TGTGCCAGCAGTTCGGGACAGGGCTCACGTGGCTACACCTTC. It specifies CASSSGQGSRGYTF.

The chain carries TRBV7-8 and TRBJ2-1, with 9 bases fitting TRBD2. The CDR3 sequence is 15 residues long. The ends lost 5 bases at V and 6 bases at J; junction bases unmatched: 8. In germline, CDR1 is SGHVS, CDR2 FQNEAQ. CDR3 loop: CASSPPGLASNEQFF. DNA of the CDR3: TGTGCCAGCAGCCCACCGGGACTAGCCTCCAATGAGCAGTTCTTC.

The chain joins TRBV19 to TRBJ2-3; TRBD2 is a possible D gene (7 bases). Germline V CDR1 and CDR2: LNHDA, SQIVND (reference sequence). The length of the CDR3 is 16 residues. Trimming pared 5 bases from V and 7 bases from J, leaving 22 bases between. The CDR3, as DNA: TGTGCCAGTAGTTCAGCCGGAGGGGGGGCGCGACATACGCAGTATTTT. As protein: CASSSAGGGARHTQYF.

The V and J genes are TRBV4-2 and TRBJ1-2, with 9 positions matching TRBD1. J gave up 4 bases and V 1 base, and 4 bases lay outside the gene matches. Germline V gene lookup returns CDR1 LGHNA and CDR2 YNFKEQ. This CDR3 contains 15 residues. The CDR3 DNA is TGTGCCAGCAGCCAAGGGGACAGGGACTTCTATGGCTACACCTTC. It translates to CASSQGDRDFYGYTF.

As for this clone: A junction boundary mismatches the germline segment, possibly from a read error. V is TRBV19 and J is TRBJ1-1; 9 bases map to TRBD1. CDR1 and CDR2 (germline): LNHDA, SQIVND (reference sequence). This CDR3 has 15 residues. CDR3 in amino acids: CASSISGTGRTEAFF. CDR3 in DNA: TGTGCCAGCAGTATAAGTGGGACAGGGCGAACTGAAGCTTTCTTT.

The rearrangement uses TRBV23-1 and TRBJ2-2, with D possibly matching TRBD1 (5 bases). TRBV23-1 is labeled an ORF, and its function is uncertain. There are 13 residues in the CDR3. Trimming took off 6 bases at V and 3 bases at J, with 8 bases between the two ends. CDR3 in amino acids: CASRGRYTGELFF. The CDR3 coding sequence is TGCGCCAGCAGGGGGCGGTACACCGGGGAGCTGTTTTTT.

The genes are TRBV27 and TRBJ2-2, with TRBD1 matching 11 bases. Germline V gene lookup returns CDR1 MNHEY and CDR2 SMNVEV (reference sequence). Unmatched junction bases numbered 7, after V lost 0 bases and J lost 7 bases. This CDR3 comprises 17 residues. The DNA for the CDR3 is TGTGCCAGCAGTTTATCCCCGGGACAGGGGGTTTTCGGGGAGCTGTTTTTT. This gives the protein CASSLSPGQGVFGELFF.

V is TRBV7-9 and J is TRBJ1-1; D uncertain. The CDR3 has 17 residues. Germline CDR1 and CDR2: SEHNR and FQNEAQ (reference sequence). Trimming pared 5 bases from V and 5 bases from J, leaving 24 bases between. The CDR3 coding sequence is TGTGCCAGCAGCCCAAGATTGGAACTTACCCGGGGAACTGAAGCTTTCTTT. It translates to CASSPRLELTRGTEAFF.

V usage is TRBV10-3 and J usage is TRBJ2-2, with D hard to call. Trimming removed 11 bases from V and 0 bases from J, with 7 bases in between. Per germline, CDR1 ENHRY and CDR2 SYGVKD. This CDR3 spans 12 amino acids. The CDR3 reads CASLPNTGELFF. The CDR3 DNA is TGTGCCTCTCTCCCGAACACCGGGGAGCTGTTTTTT.

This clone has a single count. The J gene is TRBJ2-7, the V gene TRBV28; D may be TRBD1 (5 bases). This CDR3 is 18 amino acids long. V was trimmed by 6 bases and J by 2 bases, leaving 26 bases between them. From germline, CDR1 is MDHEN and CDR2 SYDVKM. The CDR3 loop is CASSALFYQQVTTYEQYF. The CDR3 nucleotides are TGTGCCAGCAGCGCCCTCTTTTATCAACAGGTAACTACCTACGAGCAGTACTTC. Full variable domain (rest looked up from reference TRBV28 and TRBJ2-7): DVKVTQSSRYLVKRTGEKVFLECVQDMDHENMFWYRQDPGLGLRLIYFSYDVKMKEKGDIPEGYSVSREKKERFSLILESASTNQTSMYLCASSALFYQQVTTYEQYFGPGTRLTVT.